This T cell receptor (beta chain) was sequenced in a study of blood T cell repertoires in COVID-19. Study-level background: Spain, Italy and the United States supplied samples that represented acute and convalescent COVID-19.

Germline V gene sequence: CDR1 WNHNN, CDR2 SYGVQD (reference sequence). The CDR3 has 13 amino acids. V gave up 5 bases and J gave up 6 bases, with 11 bases separating them. Clones were sequenced by immunoSEQ multiplex PCR, and TCRdb holds only the in-frame ones, with some missing. Among roughly 78,000 clones listed, approximately 91% were seen once. This clonotype originated in a man between 50 and 59 years old with acute or convalescent COVID-19. The sequencing input was peripheral blood. The rearrangement joins TRBV10-1 to TRBJ1-5; weak D call: TRBD1 (5 bases). The CDR3 nucleotides read TGCGCCAGCAGTCCAGGGTTAGGTCAGCCCCAGCATTTT. Protein sequence: CASSPGLGQPQHF.